This entry is about one T cell receptor beta chain. The antigen is not known. This may be a read error: a much more frequent sequence differs by one nucleotide. V was shortened by 4 bases and J by 10 bases, with 17 bases between the two germline ends. This CDR3 contains 14 residues. CDR1 is SNHLY and CDR2 is FYNNEI in the germline V gene. This specimen comes from a study of T cells in Graves' hyperthyroidism and ophthalmopathy. Study at large: The authors collected peripheral blood at initial diagnosis, before any treatment. Regarding the study as a whole: Ophthalmopathy stood apart from stable hyperthyroidism in a 13 V-J model.

Ophthalmopathy in the patients scored at least 3 on Clinical Activity Score and at least 4 on NOSPECS grade, lasting under 3 months. Not enrolled were patients with uncontrolled infection, other autoimmune disease, pregnancy or lactation. RNA transcripts were the template for amplifying TCR beta CDR3 regions. Using the HTBI primer set, a first-round RT-PCR was run on the TCR CDR3. A single record per CDR3 protein comes from TCRdb applying MiXCR to the multiplex PCR reads. Of 490,000 or so distinct CDR3 sequences in the sample, 20% to 25% were seen once. V usage is TRBV2 and J usage is TRBJ2-1; no firm D call. Sample: blood. The receptor was isolated from a woman in her 70s with Graves' ophthalmopathy. CDR3: CASSVGALQLEQFF. The CDR3 coding sequence is TGTGCCAGCAGTGTAGGTGCGCTCCAGCTCGAGCAGTTCTTC.